A selection of T cell receptor beta chains follows, all from one sample in a study of naive and memory T cell subsets. Each CDR3 protein is one row after TCRdb ran MiXCR on the UMI-ligation and nested PCR reads. The sample shows 95,000 to 150,000 distinct CDR3 sequences, 35% to 40% of them seen only once. Sequenced: central memory CD4+ T cells from blood. These receptors all stem from a human donor in good health. CDR3s include the opening cysteine and the closing phenylalanine or tryptophan. The D gene is left open where the match is weak. A clone size is listed for some rows: how often the clone was seen (once, few, many), or a class if it is expanded.

d_call	v_call	cdr3_length	j_call	clone_size	cdr3_nt	cdr3_aa
.	TRBV29-1	12	TRBJ2-5	.	TGCAGCGTTCAAGGGGGGACAAAGACCCAGTACTTC	CSVQGGTKTQYF
.	TRBV29-1	12	TRBJ2-7	.	TGCAGCGTTGTGCTGGGGGCGTACGAGCAGTACTTC	CSVVLGAYEQYF
TRBD1	TRBV6-6	15	TRBJ2-7	few	TGTGCCAGCAGGAACCCATTCAGGGGGTTCGACGAGCAGTACTTC	CASRNPFRGFDEQYF
TRBD2	TRBV11-1	14	TRBJ2-7	once	TGTGCCAGCAGCCGACTAGCGGGGGAATACGAGCAGTACTTC	CASSRLAGEYEQYF
.	TRBV2	16	TRBJ1-6	few	TGTGCCAGCAGTGATCGGCAGAGCTCCTATAATTCACCCCTCCACTTT	CASSDRQSSYNSPLHF
TRBD1	TRBV2	17	TRBJ2-7	.	TGTGCCAGCAGCCCCGGACAGGGGCAATTTTTCGGGAACGAGCAGTACTTC	CASSPGQGQFFGNEQYF
.	TRBV3-1	14	TRBJ2-7	.	TGTGCCAGCAGCCAGTCGGCAGTCTCCTACGAGCAGTACTTC	CASSQSAVSYEQYF
TRBD1	TRBV19	13	TRBJ1-1	.	TGTGCCAGTAGGAAACAGGGGTTGGCTGAAGCTTTCTTT	CASRKQGLAEAFF
TRBD1	TRBV3-1	14	TRBJ1-2	.	TGTGCCAGCAGCCATCAGGCAGGGGGCTATGGCTACACCTTC	CASSHQAGGYGYTF
TRBD1	TRBV5-1	16	TRBJ1-1	.	TGCGCCAGCAGCTTGGACAGGGGGCTTGGGAACACTGAAGCTTTCTTT	CASSLDRGLGNTEAFF
.	TRBV10-3	15	TRBJ1-5	.	TGTGCCATCAGTGAGTCCGGGCGTAAAGTTCAGCCCCAGCATTTT	CAISESGRKVQPQHF
.	TRBV28	15	TRBJ2-2	.	TGTGCCAGCAGTTTACCCAGGGCCGGGACCGGGGAGCTGTTTTTT	CASSLPRAGTGELFF
.	TRBV6-5	14	TRBJ1-1	.	TGTGCCAGCAGTTTCAACAGGGAGAACACTGAAGCTTTCTTT	CASSFNRENTEAFF
TRBD1	TRBV2	14	TRBJ1-5	few	TGTGCCAGCAGACAGACAGGGACCCATCAGCCCCAGCATTTT	CASRQTGTHQPQHF
.	TRBV2	11	TRBJ2-7	few	TGTGCCAGCAGCCCAGGGTTCGAGCAGTACTTC	CASSPGFEQYF
TRBD1	TRBV29-1	12	TRBJ2-5	few	TGCAGCGTTGAGGGACAGCAAGAGACCCAGTACTTC	CSVEGQQETQYF
.	TRBV2	13	TRBJ1-1	few	TGTGCCAGCATCAGGGAGGTGAACACTGAAGCTTTCTTT	CASIREVNTEAFF
TRBD2	TRBV9	15	TRBJ2-1	.	TGTGCCAGCAGCGGTAGCGGGACCCTCTCCAATGAGCAGTTCTTC	CASSGSGTLSNEQFF
.	TRBV2	12	TRBJ2-1	few	TGTGCCAGCAGTGATGGAGTAAATGAGCAGTTCTTC	CASSDGVNEQFF
TRBD1	TRBV29-1	15	TRBJ1-2	few	TGCAGCGTTGTCCCGCCCAGGGGGGCGGACTATGGCTACACCTTC	CSVVPPRGADYGYTF
.	TRBV24-1	13	TRBJ2-7	.	TGTGCCACCAGTGATTTGTCCGGGAACGAGCAGTACTTC	CATSDLSGNEQYF